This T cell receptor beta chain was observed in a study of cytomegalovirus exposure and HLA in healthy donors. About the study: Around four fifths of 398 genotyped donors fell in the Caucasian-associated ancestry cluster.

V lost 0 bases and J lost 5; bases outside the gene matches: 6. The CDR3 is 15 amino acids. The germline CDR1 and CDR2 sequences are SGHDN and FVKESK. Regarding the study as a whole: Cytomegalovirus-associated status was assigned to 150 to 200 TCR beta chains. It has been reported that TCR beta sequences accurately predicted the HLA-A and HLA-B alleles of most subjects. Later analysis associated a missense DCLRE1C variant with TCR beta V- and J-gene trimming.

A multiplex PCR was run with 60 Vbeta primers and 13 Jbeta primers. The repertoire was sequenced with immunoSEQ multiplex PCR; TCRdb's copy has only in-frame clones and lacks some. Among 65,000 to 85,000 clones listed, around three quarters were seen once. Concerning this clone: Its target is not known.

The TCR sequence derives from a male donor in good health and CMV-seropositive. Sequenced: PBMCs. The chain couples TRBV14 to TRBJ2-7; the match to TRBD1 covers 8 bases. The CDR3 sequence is CASSQDFQGAHEQYF. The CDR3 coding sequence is TGTGCCAGCAGCCAAGATTTCCAGGGGGCCCACGAGCAGTACTTC. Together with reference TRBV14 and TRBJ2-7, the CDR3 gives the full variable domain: EAGVTQFPSHSVIEKGQTVTLRCDPISGHDNLYWYRRVMGKEIKFLLHFVKESKQDESGMPNNRFLAERTGGTYSTLKVQPAELEDSGVYFCASSQDFQGAHEQYFGPGTRLTVT.